One sample yielded the 9 T cell receptor beta chains listed below, sequenced in a study of cytomegalovirus exposure and HLA in healthy donors. The PCR used 60 Vbeta and 13 Jbeta primers. The data were produced by immunoSEQ multiplex PCR, yet TCRdb's version contains in-frame clones alone and is incomplete. The data contain about 130,000 clones, roughly 80% of them singletons. Sequenced material: PBMCs. These TCRs come from a man between 25 and 39 years old in good health and CMV-seronegative.

This clone appeared a few times. The chain carries TRBV7-9 and TRBJ2-3; maybe TRBD1 (5 bases). CDR1 SEHNR and CDR2 FQNEAQ come from the germline V gene (reference sequence). This CDR3 spans 13 amino acids. V was clipped by 7 bases and J by 2 bases, with 10 bases between them. The CDR3 DNA reads TGTGCCAGCATTAGGGGCTCCACAGATACGCAGTATTTT. As protein: CASIRGSTDTQYF.

The rearrangement joins TRBV5-5 to TRBJ2-3; D may be TRBD1 (5 bases). The CDR3 has 14 residues. V lost 0 bases and J lost 4, with 9 bases in between. CDR1 is SGHKS and CDR2 is YYEKEE in the germline V gene (reference sequence). The CDR3 here is CASSLGVRADTQYF. The CDR3 DNA is TGTGCCAGCAGCTTGGGGGTCAGGGCAGATACGCAGTATTTT.

The chain carries TRBV7-2 and TRBJ2-1, with TRBD2 matching over 7 bases. The CDR3 is made up of 17 amino acids. The ends lost 4 bases at V and 4 bases at J; junction bases unmatched: 13. Germline CDR1 and CDR2: SGHTA and FQGNSA. The CDR3 loop is CASSSTQPTSRYNEQFF. In DNA, the CDR3 is TGTGCCAGCAGCTCCACCCAACCGACTAGCCGATACAATGAGCAGTTCTTC.

V is TRBV2 and J is TRBJ1-5; D may be TRBD1 (5 bases). Germline lookup yields CDR1 SNHLY and CDR2 FYNNEI. The V and J ends lost 8 bases and 7 bases respectively, with 24 bases between them. The CDR3 totals 16 residues. For the CDR3, the DNA is TGTGCCAGCCAGGCAGGGACCGGGGGGGATGGGCAGCCCCAGCATTTT. Its protein product is CASQAGTGGDGQPQHF.

The V call is TRBV6-1, the J call TRBJ2-7; D is perhaps TRBD2 (7 bases). Germline V lookup: CDR1 MNHNS, CDR2 SASEGT. V was pared by 5 bases and J by 5 bases, with 19 bases between. This CDR3 region has 15 residues. The CDR3 protein is CASSFGGAGVDEQYF. The CDR3 DNA is TGTGCCAGCAGTTTTGGGGGGGCCGGGGTCGACGAGCAGTACTTC.

The chain carries TRBV10-1 and TRBJ2-1; weak D call: TRBD2 (6 bases). The germline V and J ends were trimmed by 2 bases and 10 bases, with 15 bases remaining between them. Looked up from germline, CDR1 is WNHNN and CDR2 is SYGVQD (reference sequence). The CDR3 sequence is 14 residues long. The CDR3 coding sequence is TGCGCCAGCAGTGAGAGGTCGGGGGTGGCAGAGCAGTTCTTC. This encodes CASSERSGVAEQFF.

This chain connects TRBV7-3 to TRBJ2-2; tentatively, D is TRBD2 (5 bases). The ends were cut back, 2 bases at V and 6 bases at J, with 13 bases in the middle. The CDR3 loop spans 15 amino acids. From germline, CDR1 is SGHTA and CDR2 FQGTGA. The CDR3 region has the DNA TGTGCCAGCAGCTTACTAAACTTGGGAGCCGGGGAGCTGTTTTTT. Translating gives CASSLLNLGAGELFF.

This clone showed up just once. The chain combines TRBV6-6 with TRBJ2-7; 9 positions match TRBD1. The CDR3 runs to 16 residues. V was clipped by 1 base and J by 2 bases; unmatched bases: 6. Germline V gives CDR1 MNHNY, CDR2 SVGAGI (reference sequence). In DNA, the CDR3 is TGTGCCAGCAGTTACTTGGGACAGGGTGAAACCTACGAGCAGTACTTC. This codes for CASSYLGQGETYEQYF.

The CDR3 DNA follows: TGTGCCAGCAGCTTGTTATCGGGGGGGGGCCGGTTAGACGAGCAGTACTTC. It is translated as CASSLLSGGGRLDEQYF. The gene calls are TRBV5-5 and TRBJ2-7; 8 nucleotides align to TRBD2. The CDR3 runs 17 residues. Losses at the gene ends were 1 base for V and 5 bases for J; bases not matched to a gene: 14. Germline loops: CDR1 SGHKS, CDR2 YYEKEE (reference sequence).